These 20 T cell receptor beta chains share one sample of origin, sequenced in a study of glioma-infiltrating T cells. Amplification of TCR alpha and beta CDR3 regions from RNA used iRepertoire nested multiplex PCR. MiXCR, run by TCRdb on the multiplex PCR reads, gives a single entry per CDR3 protein. In the table there are some 90,000 distinct CDR3 sequences, approximately 39% of which are singletons. Material: glioma tissue, nonneoplastic brain tissue, or PBMCs (not recorded which). The receptors stem from a human donor with low-grade glioma or glioblastoma, undergoing nonglioma brain surgery, or in good health (not recorded which).

This clonotype has at least ten counts. V gene TRBV14 combines with J gene TRBJ2-1, with a weak D call TRBD1 (6 bases). The ends were cut back, 2 bases at V and 2 bases at J, with 10 bases in the middle. CDR1 is SGHDN, CDR2 FVKESK, per germline. This CDR3 has 15 amino acids. CDR3 sequence (DNA): TGTGCCAGCAGCCAAAGGACAGTCACCTACAATGAGCAGTTCTTC. It encodes CASSQRTVTYNEQFF.

The rearrangement uses TRBV19 and TRBJ2-1; D remains unclear. The CDR3 length is 15 residues. V lost 1 base, J lost 6 bases, and 13 bases lay in between. The germline CDR1 and CDR2 sequences are LNHDA and SQIVND (reference sequence). The CDR3 DNA follows: TGTGCCAGTAGTATAGCTCAGGCAACATGCAATGAGCAGTTCTTC. It translates to CASSIAQATCNEQFF. Full variable domain (missing parts from reference TRBV19 and TRBJ2-1): DGGITQSPKYLFRKEGQNVTLSCEQNLNHDAMYWYRQDPGQGLRLIYYSQIVNDFQKGDIAEGYSVSREKKESFPLTVTSAQKNPTAFYLCASSIAQATCNEQFFGPGTRLTVL.

The chain links TRBV25-1 to TRBJ1-5; perhaps TRBD1 as D (6 bases). The CDR3 runs 13 residues. The ends were cut back, 4 bases at V and 7 bases at J, with 11 bases in the middle. Per the germline V gene, CDR1 is MGHDK and CDR2 is SYGVNS. The DNA for the CDR3 is TGTGCCAGCAGTGGGGAAGGGGGGCAGCCCCAGCATTTT. Translation gives CASSGEGGQPQHF.

Of note for this clonotype: Since no conserved phenylalanine or tryptophan closes the CDR3, a read error is the likely cause. It is unclear where the CDR3 begins or ends on the DNA, so no DNA is shown, and the CDR3 is as TCRdb lists it. The chain's CDR3 is CASSFGEVQRQHS. The chain has TRBV6-1 and TRBJ1-5. From its first to its last residue, the CDR3 has 13 amino acids. Germline V CDR1 and CDR2: MNHNS, SASEGT.

The table lists this clonotype with many counts. The chain has TRBV12-3 or TRBV12-4 and TRBJ2-7; D is uncertain. This CDR3 has 12 amino acids. The germline V and J ends were trimmed by 4 bases and 2 bases, with 6 bases remaining between them. The CDR3 DNA is TGTGCCAGCAGTTCGGACCCCTACGAGCAGTACTTC. Residues: CASSSDPYEQYF.

The chain uses TRBV28 and TRBJ2-1; TRBD2 aligns across 9 bases. Losses at the gene ends were 7 bases for V and 2 bases for J; bases not matched to a gene: 12. Germline CDR1 MDHEN, CDR2 SYDVKM. The CDR3 covers 17 residues. In nucleotides, the CDR3 is TGTGCCAGCACTGGTAGTAGCGGGAGTATCGCCTACAATGAGCAGTTCTTC. This sequence encodes CASTGSSGSIAYNEQFF.

V usage is TRBV6-5 and J usage is TRBJ1-3; TRBD1 is a possible D gene (6 bases). The V end was cut by 6 bases, the J end by 6 bases, with 27 bases between. Germline values: CDR1 MNHEY, CDR2 SVGAGI. The CDR3 extends over 18 amino acids. This chain's CDR3 is CASRNSGAGPFSKNTIYF. The CDR3 nucleotides are TGTGCCAGCAGGAATTCGGGGGCAGGCCCTTTCTCTAAAAACACCATATATTTT.

At least ten counts were recorded for this clonotype. The chain is built from TRBV5-1 and TRBJ2-3; no clear D. This CDR3 spans 15 amino acids. V lost 0 bases and J 2 bases, leaving 10 bases between the germline ends. Germline CDR1 reads SGHRS; CDR2 reads YFSETQ. The CDR3 nucleotides read TGCGCCAGCAGCTTGGAGGGTTACCCCACAGATACGCAGTATTTT. Translating it yields CASSLEGYPTDTQYF.

The table lists this clonotype with many counts. The V gene is TRBV27, the J gene TRBJ1-5, with 10 bases aligning to TRBD1. With V trimmed by 4 bases and J by 7 bases, 16 bases remained unmatched. Germline lookup yields CDR1 MNHEY and CDR2 SMNVEV (reference sequence). The CDR3 is 18 residues long. This CDR3 reads CASSSARGGTGVGQPQHF. CDR3 DNA: TGTGCCAGCAGTTCAGCCAGAGGGGGGACAGGGGTCGGGCAGCCCCAGCATTTT.

This clonotype has a count of ten or more. V gene TRBV29-1 combines with J gene TRBJ1-5; D call uncertain. Germline V CDR1 and CDR2: SQVTM, ANQGSEA. This CDR3 region has 13 residues. DNA for the CDR3: TGCAGTGCTCAGAAAAGTAGCAATCAGCCCCAGCATTTT. This gives the protein CSAQKSSNQPQHF.

The count of this clonotype is one. This rearrangement joins TRBV7-9 to TRBJ1-1; D not certain. The germline gives CDR1 SEHNR, CDR2 FQNEAQ (reference sequence). Between the trimmed V and J ends, which lost 6 bases and 1 base, there was a span of 12 bases. The CDR3 has 14 residues. CDR3 in DNA: TGTGCCAGCAGAAGGAGAGGGCAGAACACTGAAGCTTTCTTT. Residues: CASRRRGQNTEAFF.

This clonotype has more than one count but fewer than ten. The missing conserved phenylalanine or tryptophan at the end of this CDR3 makes a read error likely. The chain employs TRBV24-1 and TRBJ1-5; 7 bases are a match to TRBD1. Looked up from germline, CDR1 is KGHDR and CDR2 is SFDVKD. The CDR3 sequence is 14 residues long. V lost 9 bases and J lost 6; bases outside the gene matches: 10. For the CDR3, the DNA is TGTGCCACCTCGTCGGCAGGGGGAAGTCAGCCCCAGCATTCT. Translation: CATSSAGGSQPQHS.

This clonotype came up once. A read error is possible here, since a much larger clone lies one base away. This chain links TRBV3-1 with TRBJ2-7, with a weak D call TRBD2 (6 bases). V was pared by 5 bases and J by 1 base, with 21 bases between. CDR1 is LGHDT, CDR2 YNNKEL, per germline (reference sequence). The length of the CDR3 is 17 residues. The CDR3 here is CASSSSGLAGRSYEQYF. In nucleotides, the CDR3 is TGTGCCAGCAGCTCAAGCGGGCTGGCGGGGAGATCCTACGAGCAGTACTTC.

In its sample, this clonotype was seen many times. The gene calls are TRBV12-3 or TRBV12-4 and TRBJ2-1, with TRBD1 matching 7 bases. This CDR3 spans 14 amino acids. Trimming cost V 7 bases and J 3 bases; bases outside gene matches: 6. CDR3 sequence reads: CASKRQGYYNEQFF. CDR3 DNA: TGTGCCAGCAAACGACAGGGATACTACAATGAGCAGTTCTTC.

This clonotype showed up just once. At one of its ends the junction is not consistent with the germline gene, which may arise from a read error. Written as DNA, the CDR3 is TGTGCCACTAGTGATTCCTGGGGGGGGCGCCAAGAGACCCAGTACTTC. It yields the protein CATSDSWGGRQETQYF. This chain uses TRBV24-1 with TRBJ2-5, with D possibly being TRBD2 (7 bases). Germline-derived CDR1 and CDR2 are KGHDR and SFDVKD. This CDR3 spans 16 amino acids.

On this clonotype: Relative to the germline gene, one junction end is altered; a read error may explain this. This sequence joins TRBV6-1 and TRBJ1-4; no firm D call. Germline lookup yields CDR1 MNHNS and CDR2 SASEGT. CDR3 size: 14 residues. CDR3 protein: CARSEFGLGEKLFF. CDR3 nucleotide sequence: TGTGCCCGCAGTGAATTCGGGCTCGGCGAAAAACTGTTTTTT.

Note on this clonotype: Germline is not matched at one junction end, which may reflect a read error. This chain joins TRBV20-1 and TRBJ2-3; possible D gene TRBD2, 5 bases. CDR3 length: 15 amino acids. Germline CDR1 and CDR2: DFQATT and SNEGSKA (reference sequence). The CDR3 sequence: CSARAGLPNTNTQYF. CDR3 sequence (DNA): TGCAGTGCTAGGGCGGGCCTTCCTAACACAAATACGCAGTATTTT.

The gene calls are TRBV10-3 and TRBJ2-7; 12 bases align to TRBD2. The V and J ends lost 9 bases and 7 bases, in that order; junction bases with no gene match: 7. CDR1 is ENHRY and CDR2 is SYGVKD in the germline V gene. The CDR3 extends over 13 amino acids. The CDR3 region is CAITSGGTKEQYF. CDR3 coding DNA: TGTGCCATAACTAGCGGGGGGACCAAAGAGCAGTACTTC.

The chain combines TRBV7-9 with TRBJ1-1; a weak D match, TRBD1 (6 bases). The CDR3 covers 14 residues. Germline V gene data show CDR1 as SEHNR and CDR2 as FQNEAQ (reference sequence). Trimming cost V 5 bases and J 10 bases, with 20 bases left between them. CDR3 in DNA: TGTGCCAGCAGCACGGAGGGGGGTAAGGGTGGAGCTTTCTTT. This encodes CASSTEGGKGGAFF.

A note on this clonotype: The conserved phenylalanine or tryptophan is not found at the CDR3 terminus, so this likely reflects a read error. The limits of the CDR3 on the DNA are not certain, so only TCRdb's listed CDR3 is given. V and J are TRBV28 and TRBJ1-1. Counting both end residues, the CDR3 totals 15 amino acids. From germline, CDR1 is MDHEN and CDR2 SYDVKM. The CDR3 sequence is CASSSNSNHGTEAFL.